This T cell receptor (beta chain) emerged from a study of neurological immune-mediated disorders. General study results and limits: HTLV-1-associated myelopathy had the most TCR clonal expansion, and multiple sclerosis had the least, less than healthy controls.

Unsorted libraries used 2 million PBMCs kept at -80 degrees C. The method for making cDNA was 5'RACE, and it used 10-nucleotide random UMIs. TCRdb re-called the 5' RACE reads through MiXCR, storing one row per CDR3 protein. In the table there are approximately 60,000 distinct CDR3 sequences, under 4.5% of which are singletons. This CDR3 region has 12 residues. CDR1 SGHRS and CDR2 YFSETQ come from the germline V gene. The ends were cut back, 1 base at V and 7 bases at J, with 8 bases in the middle. Details on this clonotype: Its antigen is currently unknown.

The V call is TRBV5-1, the J call TRBJ1-1; weak D call: TRBD1 (5 bases). The sequence was obtained from a woman aged 25 to 39 with multiple sclerosis. The sample was PBMCs. The CDR3 region has the DNA TGCGCCAGCAGCTTGTCAGGGAATGAAGCTTTCTTT. Protein sequence: CASSLSGNEAFF.